The 28 T cell receptor beta chains listed next were all sequenced from one sample in a study of OX40 agonist ivuxolimab in advanced cancers. Repertoires were generated with immunoSEQ multiplex PCR, while TCRdb's copy carries only in-frame clones and drops some. The sample includes tens of thousands of clones, roughly 86% of them seen just once. Sequences were derived from CD4+ or CD8+ T cells sorted from blood, sampled in a trial of the OX40 agonist ivuxolimab. These receptors originate from an adult with an advanced solid tumor such as melanoma, head and neck, liver or kidney cancer.

V is TRBV7-7 and J is TRBJ2-3, with TRBD1 matching over 9 bases. The V and J ends lost 5 bases and 4 bases, in that order; junction bases with no gene match: 7. Germline V lookup: CDR1 SSHAT, CDR2 FNYEAQ (reference sequence). This CDR3 is 15 amino acids long. The CDR3 DNA sequence: TGTGCCAGCAGCAGGGGACAGGGTCAGGCAGATACGCAGTATTTT. Amino acids: CASSRGQGQADTQYF. Supplemented by reference TRBV7-7 and TRBJ2-3, the full variable domain reads GAGVSQSPRYKVTKRGQDVTLRCDPISSHATLYWYQQALGQGPEFLTYFNYEAQPDKSGLPSDRFSAERPEGSISTLTIQRTEQRDSAMYRCASSRGQGQADTQYFGPGTRLTVL.

This CDR3 is CASSLPGEDNYGYTF. CDR3 DNA: TGTGCCAGCAGCTTGCCAGGGGAGGATAACTATGGCTACACCTTC. The chain uses TRBV5-5 and TRBJ1-2; weak D call: TRBD1 (6 bases). The V end lost 1 base, the J end lost 1 base, and 11 bases lay between the germline ends. Looked up from germline, CDR1 is SGHKS and CDR2 is YYEKEE (reference sequence). The CDR3 is 15 residues long.

Here the CDR3 reads CASNTGSSYNEQFF. The DNA of the CDR3 is TGTGCCAGCAATACAGGGAGCTCCTACAATGAGCAGTTCTTC. The rearrangement links TRBV2 to TRBJ2-1; a weak D match, TRBD1 (6 bases). CDR1 is SNHLY, CDR2 FYNNEI, per germline. Trimming removed 7 bases at V and 0 bases at J, with 10 bases between. The CDR3 spans 14 residues. Supplemented by reference TRBV2 and TRBJ2-1, the full variable domain reads EPEVTQTPSHQVTQMGQEVILRCVPISNHLYFYWYRQILGQKVEFLVSFYNNEISEKSEIFDDQFSVERPDGSNFTLKIRSTKLEDSAMYFCASNTGSSYNEQFFGPGTRLTVL.

The DNA for the CDR3 is TGTGCCAGCAGCCAAAGAGGCGACTACGAGACCCAGTACTTC. Amino acids: CASSQRGDYETQYF. The gene calls are TRBV14 and TRBJ2-5; D might be TRBD2 (5 bases). From germline, CDR1 is SGHDN and CDR2 FVKESK. The CDR3 covers 14 residues. The germline V and J ends were trimmed by 2 bases and 5 bases, with 12 bases remaining between them.

The V and J genes are TRBV7-8 and TRBJ2-3; D ambiguous. The V end lost 3 bases, the J end lost 0 bases, and 16 bases lay between the germline ends. The germline V gene encodes CDR1 SGHVS and CDR2 FQNEAQ. The CDR3 has 17 residues. The CDR3 region has the DNA TGTGCCAGCAGCTTGATGGGTCCGATTACAAGCACAGATACGCAGTATTTT. Protein: CASSLMGPITSTDTQYF.

The V and J genes are TRBV29-1 and TRBJ1-2; 7 bases are shared with TRBD1. V shed 0 bases and J 2 bases; nucleotides not matched to a gene: 9. The CDR3 loop spans 16 amino acids. Per the germline V gene, CDR1 is SQVTM and CDR2 is ANQGSEA. Written as DNA, the CDR3 is TGCAGCGTTGAAGATGAGGGGGGACAGCTCAACTATGGCTACACCTTC. This codes for CSVEDEGGQLNYGYTF.

The chain is built from TRBV6-5 and TRBJ2-1; TRBD2 agrees at 13 bases. The CDR3 is made up of 15 amino acids. Looked up from germline, CDR1 is MNHEY and CDR2 is SVGAGI. J was trimmed by 4 bases and V by 6 bases; bases with no gene match: 3. The CDR3 sequence: CASSRTSGGYNEQFF. In nucleotides, the CDR3 is TGTGCCAGCAGCCGGACTAGCGGGGGATACAATGAGCAGTTCTTC.

The rearrangement uses TRBV28 and TRBJ2-1, with D unclear. The CDR3 has 16 amino acids. The V end lost 3 bases, the J end lost 0 bases, and 12 bases lay between the germline ends. Germline lookup yields CDR1 MDHEN and CDR2 SYDVKM. CDR3 sequence reads: CASSFLTPSSYNEQFF. The CDR3 nucleotides are TGTGCCAGCAGTTTTCTGACACCGAGCTCCTACAATGAGCAGTTCTTC. The full variable domain, with the rest looked up from reference TRBV28 and TRBJ2-1, is DVKVTQSSRYLVKRTGEKVFLECVQDMDHENMFWYRQDPGLGLRLIYFSYDVKMKEKGDIPEGYSVSREKKERFSLILESASTNQTSMYLCASSFLTPSSYNEQFFGPGTRLTVL.

A few counts support this clone. This chain links TRBV4-3 with TRBJ1-2; a possible D gene is TRBD1 (6 bases). Germline V gene lookup returns CDR1 LGHNA and CDR2 YSLEER. V lost 1 base and J 3 bases, leaving 9 bases between the germline ends. CDR3 length equals 14 residues. As DNA, the CDR3 is TGCGCCAGCAGCCAAGTAGCAGGGGACTATGGCTACACCTTC. Protein sequence: CASSQVAGDYGYTF.

The chain uses TRBV5-6 and TRBJ2-3; a weak D match, TRBD2 (7 bases). Between the trimmed V and J ends, which lost 0 bases and 2 bases, there was a span of 10 bases. CDR1 and CDR2 (germline): SGHDT, YYEEEE. This CDR3 is 15 amino acids long. Written as DNA, the CDR3 is TGTGCCAGCAGCTTGGGGGGGGGCCCCACAGATACGCAGTATTTT. This translates into CASSLGGGPTDTQYF.

This chain joins TRBV13 and TRBJ2-7; maybe TRBD2 (5 bases). The V end was cut by 5 bases, the J end by 7 bases, with 18 bases between. The CDR3 sequence is 14 residues long. The V gene's germline CDR1 is PRHDT and CDR2 FYEKMQ (reference sequence). The CDR3: CASSLRTRLGEQYF. The CDR3 DNA reads as TGTGCCAGCAGCCTCCGGACTCGACTTGGGGAGCAGTACTTC.

J is TRBJ2-3 and V is TRBV7-3, with 9 positions matching TRBD2. The CDR3 is 19 amino acids. The junction had 14 bases not matched to a gene; V was cut back by 4 bases and J by 0 bases. Germline V gene data show CDR1 as SGHTA and CDR2 as FQGTGA. CDR3 sequence reads: CASSSSGGLYAPSTDTQYF. The CDR3, as DNA: TGTGCCAGCAGCTCGAGCGGGGGGCTCTACGCGCCTAGCACAGATACGCAGTATTTT.

This clone was counted between two and nine times. The J gene is TRBJ1-5, the V gene TRBV5-1, with D uncertain. Germline lookup yields CDR1 SGHRS and CDR2 YFSETQ. CDR3 length: 13 residues. V shed 0 bases and J shed 7 bases, with 8 bases lying between them. The CDR3 sequence: CASSLVLGQPQHF. CDR3 DNA sequence: TGCGCCAGCAGCTTGGTGCTTGGACAGCCCCAGCATTTT.

This rearrangement joins TRBV5-1 to TRBJ1-1, with D possibly being TRBD1 (5 bases). Per the germline V gene, CDR1 is SGHRS and CDR2 is YFSETQ. V was cut by 4 bases and J by 5 bases, with 15 bases left in between. The CDR3 totals 14 residues. CDR3 protein: CASSPSGGVTEAFF. For the CDR3, the DNA is TGCGCCAGCAGCCCATCAGGAGGGGTGACTGAAGCTTTCTTT.

This chain links TRBV27 with TRBJ2-5; TRBD2 might be the D (7 bases). The V gene lost 5 bases and the J gene lost 5 bases, with 15 bases spanning the gap. Per germline, CDR1 MNHEY and CDR2 SMNVEV (reference sequence). This CDR3 has 14 residues. The CDR3 sequence is CASSLGGRLETQYF. DNA of the CDR3: TGTGCCAGCAGTCTCGGGGGGCGCTTGGAGACCCAGTACTTC.

The rearrangement joins TRBV2 to TRBJ1-2; no clear D gene. The germline V gene encodes CDR1 SNHLY and CDR2 FYNNEI. The CDR3 has 10 residues. V lost 3 bases and J lost 8, with 4 bases in between. CDR3 sequence: CASSDPGYTF. CDR3 DNA sequence: TGTGCCAGCAGTGATCCAGGCTACACCTTC.

This chain connects TRBV6-1 to TRBJ2-6; D remains unclear. There are 13 residues in the CDR3. V shed 7 bases and J shed 4 bases, with 8 bases lying between them. Looked up from germline, CDR1 is MNHNS and CDR2 is SASEGT. This CDR3 is CASTAAGANVLTF. For the CDR3, the DNA is TGTGCCAGCACGGCTGCAGGGGCCAACGTCCTGACTTTC.

The chain combines TRBV4-3 with TRBJ2-5, with 7 bases identical to TRBD2. Germline-derived CDR1 and CDR2 are LGHNA and YSLEER. J was trimmed by 5 bases and V by 1 base; bases with no gene match: 7. CDR3 length: 15 amino acids. The CDR3 DNA follows: TGCGCCAGCAGCCAAGTTAGGGGTAGCGGGGAGACCCAGTACTTC. Its protein is CASSQVRGSGETQYF.

The V gene is TRBV6-5, the J gene TRBJ2-3; unclear D gene. Germline assignment: CDR1 MNHEY and CDR2 SVGAGI. V was trimmed by 4 bases and J by 4 bases, leaving 15 bases between them. The CDR3 consists of 15 residues. CDR3 nucleotide sequence: TGTGCCAGCAGTTTTGGGGATCGGGTTTCAGATACGCAGTATTTT. Encoded protein: CASSFGDRVSDTQYF.

V gene TRBV28 combines with J gene TRBJ1-2; D is uncertain. CDR1 and CDR2 (germline): MDHEN, SYDVKM. CDR3 length equals 10 residues. Trimming removed 10 bases from V and 2 bases from J, with 5 bases in between. The CDR3 nucleotides are TGTGCCACCCGGAACTATGGCTACACCTTC. This translates into CATRNYGYTF.

The V call is TRBV18, the J call TRBJ2-2; 7 nucleotides align to TRBD1. Germline V CDR1 and CDR2: KGHSH, LQKENI. The CDR3 covers 15 residues. V shed 5 bases, J shed 1 base, and the junction held 4 bases outside the gene matches. In DNA form, the CDR3 reads TGTGCCAGCTCAGAGACAGGGCAGAACACCGGGGAGCTGTTTTTT. It specifies CASSETGQNTGELFF.

The chain uses TRBV10-3 and TRBJ1-3; D not resolved. The CDR3 totals 16 residues. Germline values: CDR1 ENHRY, CDR2 SYGVKD. The germline V and J ends were trimmed by 4 bases and 2 bases, with 15 bases remaining between them. In DNA form, the CDR3 reads TGTGCCATCAGTGGGTCACTTGCCCCCCCTGGAAACACCATATATTTT. This codes for CAISGSLAPPGNTIYF.

This chain joins TRBV2 and TRBJ1-2, with a weak D call TRBD1 (5 bases). CDR1 and CDR2 from the germline V gene are SNHLY and FYNNEI. The CDR3 extends over 14 amino acids. Trimming removed 7 bases at V and 4 bases at J, with 16 bases between. In DNA, the CDR3 is TGTGCCAGCATGACCCGGGGCAGGAGCTATGGCTACACCTTC. Its protein is CASMTRGRSYGYTF.

This chain links TRBV7-9 with TRBJ2-3; D perhaps matches TRBD1 (6 bases). Between the trimmed V and J ends, which lost 2 bases and 5 bases, there was a span of 17 bases. Germline values: CDR1 SEHNR, CDR2 FQNEAQ (reference sequence). The length of the CDR3 is 16 residues. CDR3 in DNA: TGTGCCAGCAGCTTATCGGAAAACACAGGGATAGATACGCAGTATTTT. Translation: CASSLSENTGIDTQYF.

The gene calls are TRBV18 and TRBJ2-2; a weak D match, TRBD1 (6 bases). Looked up from germline, CDR1 is KGHSH and CDR2 is LQKENI. CDR3 size: 14 residues. V was cut by 3 bases and J by 5 bases, with 10 bases left in between. CDR3 in amino acids: CASSPRDITGELFF. For the CDR3, the DNA is TGTGCCAGCTCACCCAGGGACATTACCGGGGAGCTGTTTTTT.

The chain carries TRBV7-9 and TRBJ2-7; 7 bases line up with TRBD2. The CDR3 contains 13 residues. The trim removed 8 bases at V and 5 bases at J, leaving 9 bases unmatched. Germline CDR1 reads SEHNR; CDR2 reads FQNEAQ (reference sequence). CDR3 sequence (DNA): TGTGCCAGCTCCCGTGGGGGGGTGGACGAGCAGTACTTC. The encoded protein is CASSRGGVDEQYF. The full variable domain, with the rest looked up from reference TRBV7-9 and TRBJ2-7, is DTGVSQNPRHKITKRGQNVTFRCDPISEHNRLYWYRQTLGQGPEFLTYFQNEAQLEKSRLLSDRFSAERPKGSFSTLEIQRTEQGDSAMYLCASSRGGVDEQYFGPGTRLTVT.

As to this clone: The same CDR3 can be traced to other DNA sequences in this sample. The CDR3 bases are TGTGCCAGCAGCACACCGACGAGGCTAGCGGGGAGAACCGGGGAGCTGTTTTTT. Translating it yields CASSTPTRLAGRTGELFF. This chain uses TRBV9 with TRBJ2-2; 9 nucleotides align to TRBD2. Germline-derived CDR1 and CDR2 are SGDLS and YYNGEE. V shed 4 bases, J shed 5 bases, and the junction held 15 bases outside the gene matches. The CDR3 consists of 18 residues.

Worth noting for this clone: The same CDR3 also results from other DNA sequences found in this sample. The V and J genes are TRBV18 and TRBJ1-5, with 9 nucleotides matching TRBD1. The CDR3 loop spans 15 amino acids. CDR1 and CDR2 from the germline V gene are KGHSH and LQKENI. V lost 3 bases to trimming and J lost 2 bases; unmatched junction nucleotides: 2. The CDR3: CASSPDRGGNQPQHF. The CDR3 bases are TGTGCCAGCTCACCGGACAGGGGCGGCAATCAGCCCCAGCATTTT.